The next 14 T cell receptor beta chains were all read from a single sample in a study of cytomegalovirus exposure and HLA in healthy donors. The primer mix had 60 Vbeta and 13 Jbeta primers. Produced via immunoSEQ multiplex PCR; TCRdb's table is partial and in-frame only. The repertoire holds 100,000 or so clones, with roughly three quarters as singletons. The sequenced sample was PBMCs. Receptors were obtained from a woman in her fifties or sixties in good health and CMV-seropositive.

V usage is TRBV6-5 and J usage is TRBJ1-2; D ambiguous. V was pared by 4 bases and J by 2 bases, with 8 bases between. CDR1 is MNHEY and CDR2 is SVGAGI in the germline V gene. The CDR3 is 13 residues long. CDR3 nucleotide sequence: TGTGCCAGCAGTTTCCGGTGGAACTATGGCTACACCTTC. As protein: CASSFRWNYGYTF.

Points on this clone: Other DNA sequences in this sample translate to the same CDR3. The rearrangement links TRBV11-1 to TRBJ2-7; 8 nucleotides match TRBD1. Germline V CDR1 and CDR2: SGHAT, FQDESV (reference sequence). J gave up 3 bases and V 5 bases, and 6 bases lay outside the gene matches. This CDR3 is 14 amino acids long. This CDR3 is CASSPRTGNYEQYF. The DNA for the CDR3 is TGTGCCAGCAGCCCCCGGACAGGGAACTACGAGCAGTACTTC.

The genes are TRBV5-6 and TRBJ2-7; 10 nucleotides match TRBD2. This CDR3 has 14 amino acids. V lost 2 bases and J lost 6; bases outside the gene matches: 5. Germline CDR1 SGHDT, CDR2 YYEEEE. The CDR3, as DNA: TGTGCCAGCAGCTTTCTAGCGGGAGTTCTCGAGCAGTACTTC. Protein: CASSFLAGVLEQYF.

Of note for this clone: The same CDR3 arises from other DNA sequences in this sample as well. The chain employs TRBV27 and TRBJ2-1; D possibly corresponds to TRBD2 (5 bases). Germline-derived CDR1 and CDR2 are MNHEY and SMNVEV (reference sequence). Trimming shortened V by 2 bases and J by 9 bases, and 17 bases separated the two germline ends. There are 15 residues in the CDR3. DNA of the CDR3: TGTGCCAGCAGTTTAACTGCCGCCCCGGCGGGTGAGCAGTTCTTC. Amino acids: CASSLTAAPAGEQFF.

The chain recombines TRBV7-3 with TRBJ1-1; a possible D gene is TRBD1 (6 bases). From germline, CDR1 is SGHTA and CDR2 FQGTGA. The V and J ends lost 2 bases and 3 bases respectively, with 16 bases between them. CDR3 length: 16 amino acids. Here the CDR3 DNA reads TGTGCCAGCAGCTTACTAGGGAGGGGGTCTGACACTGAAGCTTTCTTT. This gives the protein CASSLLGRGSDTEAFF.

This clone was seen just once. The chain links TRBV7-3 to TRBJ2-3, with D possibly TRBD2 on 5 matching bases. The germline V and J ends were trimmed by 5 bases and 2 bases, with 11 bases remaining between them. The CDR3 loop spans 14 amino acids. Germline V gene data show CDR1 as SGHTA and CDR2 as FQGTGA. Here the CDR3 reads CASSGSGNTDTQYF. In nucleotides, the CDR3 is TGTGCCAGCAGCGGCTCCGGGAACACAGATACGCAGTATTTT.

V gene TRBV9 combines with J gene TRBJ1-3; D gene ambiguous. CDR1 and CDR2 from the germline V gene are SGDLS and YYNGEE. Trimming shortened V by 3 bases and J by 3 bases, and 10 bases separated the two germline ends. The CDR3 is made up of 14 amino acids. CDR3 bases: TGTGCCAGCAGCGCCGGGGTCCTTGGAAACACCATATATTTT. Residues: CASSAGVLGNTIYF.

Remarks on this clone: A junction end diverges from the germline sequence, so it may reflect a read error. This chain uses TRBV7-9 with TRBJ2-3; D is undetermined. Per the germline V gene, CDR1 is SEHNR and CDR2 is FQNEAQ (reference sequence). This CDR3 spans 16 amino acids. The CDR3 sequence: CSSSSRSSRSTDTQYF. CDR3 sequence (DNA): TGTTCCAGCAGCTCCCGATCGTCCAGGTCCACAGATACGCAGTATTTT. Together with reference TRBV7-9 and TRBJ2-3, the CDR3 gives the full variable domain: DTGVSQNPRHKITKRGQNVTFRCDPISEHNRLYWYRQTLGQGPEFLTYFQNEAQLEKSRLLSDRFSAERPKGSFSTLEIQRTEQGDSAMYLCSSSSRSSRSTDTQYFGPGTRLTVL.

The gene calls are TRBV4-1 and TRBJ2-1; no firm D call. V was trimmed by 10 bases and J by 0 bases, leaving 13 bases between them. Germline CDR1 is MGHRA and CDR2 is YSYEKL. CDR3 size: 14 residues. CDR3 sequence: CATSLLSSYNEQFF. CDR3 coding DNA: TGCGCCACCTCTTTACTTAGCTCCTACAATGAGCAGTTCTTC.

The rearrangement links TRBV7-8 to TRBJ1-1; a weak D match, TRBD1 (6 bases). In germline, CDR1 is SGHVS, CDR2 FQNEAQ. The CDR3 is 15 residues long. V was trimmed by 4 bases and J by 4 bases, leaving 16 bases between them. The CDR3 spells CASSSDLQGFTEAFF. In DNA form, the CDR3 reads TGTGCCAGCAGCTCCGATCTTCAGGGGTTCACTGAAGCTTTCTTT.

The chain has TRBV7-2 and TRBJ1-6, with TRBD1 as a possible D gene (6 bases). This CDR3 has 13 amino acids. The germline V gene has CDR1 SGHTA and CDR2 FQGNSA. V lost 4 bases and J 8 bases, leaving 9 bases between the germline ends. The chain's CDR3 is CASSYGQHSPLHF. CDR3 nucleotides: TGTGCCAGCAGCTACGGACAGCATTCACCCCTCCACTTT.

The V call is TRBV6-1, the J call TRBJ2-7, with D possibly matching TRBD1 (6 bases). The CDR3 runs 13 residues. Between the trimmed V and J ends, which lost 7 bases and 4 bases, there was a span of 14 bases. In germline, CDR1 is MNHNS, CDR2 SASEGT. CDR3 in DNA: TGTGCCAGCAAAGGTGGGGGCGGTTACGAGCAGTACTTC. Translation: CASKGGGGYEQYF.

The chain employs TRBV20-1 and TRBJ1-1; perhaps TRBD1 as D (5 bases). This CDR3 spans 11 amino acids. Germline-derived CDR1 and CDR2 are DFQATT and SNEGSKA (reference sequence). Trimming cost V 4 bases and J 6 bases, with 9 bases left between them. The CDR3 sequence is CSAIFRAEAFF. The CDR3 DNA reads TGCAGTGCTATTTTCAGGGCTGAAGCTTTCTTT.

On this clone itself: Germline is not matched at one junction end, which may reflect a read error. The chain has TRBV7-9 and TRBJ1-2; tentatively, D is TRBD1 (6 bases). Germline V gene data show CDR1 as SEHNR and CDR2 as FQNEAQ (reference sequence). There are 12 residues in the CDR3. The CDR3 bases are TGTGCCAGCAGCCGGGGGGGCGAACACATATCCTTC. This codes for CASSRGGEHISF.